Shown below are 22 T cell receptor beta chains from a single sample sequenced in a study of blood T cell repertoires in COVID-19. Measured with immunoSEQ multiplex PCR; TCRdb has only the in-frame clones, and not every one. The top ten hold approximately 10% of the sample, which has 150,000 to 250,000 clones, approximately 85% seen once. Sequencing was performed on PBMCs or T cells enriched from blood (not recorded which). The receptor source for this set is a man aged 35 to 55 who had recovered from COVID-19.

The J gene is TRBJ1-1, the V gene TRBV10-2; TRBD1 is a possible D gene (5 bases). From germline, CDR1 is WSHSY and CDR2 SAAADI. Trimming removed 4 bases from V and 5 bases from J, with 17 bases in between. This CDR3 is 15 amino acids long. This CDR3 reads CASSAPGSRGTEAFF. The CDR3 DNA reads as TGCGCCAGCAGTGCGCCGGGATCCCGGGGGACTGAAGCTTTCTTT.

As DNA, the CDR3 is TGTGCCAGTGCGGCTAGCGGGAGATACGAGCAGTACTTC. As protein: CASAASGRYEQYF. The chain has TRBV19 and TRBJ2-7; 10 positions agree with TRBD2. Germline CDR1 LNHDA, CDR2 SQIVND (reference sequence). With 8 bases clipped from V and 4 bases from J, the junction kept 5 bases outside the gene matches. The CDR3 length is 13 residues.

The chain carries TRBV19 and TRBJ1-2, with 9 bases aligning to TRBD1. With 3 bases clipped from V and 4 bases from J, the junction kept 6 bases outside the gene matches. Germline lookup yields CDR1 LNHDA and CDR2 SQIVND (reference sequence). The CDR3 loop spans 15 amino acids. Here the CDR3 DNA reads TGTGCCAGTAGTATGTCCGGGACAGGGTCCTATGGCTACACCTTC. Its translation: CASSMSGTGSYGYTF. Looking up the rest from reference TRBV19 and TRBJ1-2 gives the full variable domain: DGGITQSPKYLFRKEGQNVTLSCEQNLNHDAMYWYRQDPGQGLRLIYYSQIVNDFQKGDIAEGYSVSREKKESFPLTVTSAQKNPTAFYLCASSMSGTGSYGYTFGSGTRLTVV.

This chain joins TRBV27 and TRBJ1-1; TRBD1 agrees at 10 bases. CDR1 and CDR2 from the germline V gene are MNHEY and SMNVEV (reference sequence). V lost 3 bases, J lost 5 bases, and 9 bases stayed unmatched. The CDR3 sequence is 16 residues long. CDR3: CASSFRQGAIRTEAFF. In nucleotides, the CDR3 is TGTGCCAGCAGTTTTCGACAGGGGGCTATCAGGACTGAAGCTTTCTTT.

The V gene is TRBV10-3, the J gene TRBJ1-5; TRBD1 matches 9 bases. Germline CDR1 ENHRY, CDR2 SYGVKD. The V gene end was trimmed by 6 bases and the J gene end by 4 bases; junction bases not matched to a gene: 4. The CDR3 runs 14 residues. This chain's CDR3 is CAISPGTGNQPQHF. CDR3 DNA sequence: TGTGCCATCAGCCCTGGGACAGGGAATCAGCCCCAGCATTTT.

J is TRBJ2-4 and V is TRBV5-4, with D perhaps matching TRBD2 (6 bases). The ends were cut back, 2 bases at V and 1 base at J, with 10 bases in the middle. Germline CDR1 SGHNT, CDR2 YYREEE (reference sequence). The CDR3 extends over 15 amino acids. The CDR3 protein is CASSFGGAAKNIQYF. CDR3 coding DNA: TGTGCCAGCAGCTTTGGCGGGGCGGCCAAAAACATTCAGTACTTC.

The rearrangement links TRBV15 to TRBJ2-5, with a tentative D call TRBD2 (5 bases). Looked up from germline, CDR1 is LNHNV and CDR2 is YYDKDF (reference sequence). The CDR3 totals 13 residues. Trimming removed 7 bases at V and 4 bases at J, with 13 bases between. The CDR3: CATTWERGETQYF. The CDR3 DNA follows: TGTGCCACCACCTGGGAACGGGGAGAGACCCAGTACTTC.

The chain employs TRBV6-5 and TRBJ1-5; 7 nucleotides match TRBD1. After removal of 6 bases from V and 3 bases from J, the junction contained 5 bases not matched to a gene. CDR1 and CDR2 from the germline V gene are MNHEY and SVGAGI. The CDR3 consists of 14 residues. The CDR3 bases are TGTGCCAGCAGCCTCACAGGGGTCAATCAGCCCCAGCATTTT. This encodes CASSLTGVNQPQHF.

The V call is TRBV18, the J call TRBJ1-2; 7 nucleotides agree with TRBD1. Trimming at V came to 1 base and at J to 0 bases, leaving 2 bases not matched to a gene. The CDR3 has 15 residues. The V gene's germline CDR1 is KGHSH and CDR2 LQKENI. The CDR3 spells CASSPQGQTNYGYTF. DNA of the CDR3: TGTGCCAGCTCACCACAGGGACAGACTAACTATGGCTACACCTTC.

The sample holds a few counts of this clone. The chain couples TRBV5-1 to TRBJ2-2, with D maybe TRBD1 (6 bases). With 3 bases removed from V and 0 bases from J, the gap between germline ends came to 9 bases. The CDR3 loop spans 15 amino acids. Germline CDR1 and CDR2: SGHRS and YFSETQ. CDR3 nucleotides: TGCGCCAGCAGCTGGACAGCCGCGAACACCGGGGAGCTGTTTTTT. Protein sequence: CASSWTAANTGELFF.

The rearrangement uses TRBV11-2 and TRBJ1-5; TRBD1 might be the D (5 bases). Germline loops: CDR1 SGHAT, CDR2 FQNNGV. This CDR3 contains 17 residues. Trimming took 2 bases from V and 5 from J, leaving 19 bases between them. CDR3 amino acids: CASSLNHGGGRYQPQHF. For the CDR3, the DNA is TGTGCCAGCAGCTTAAATCATGGGGGGGGTCGGTATCAGCCCCAGCATTTT.

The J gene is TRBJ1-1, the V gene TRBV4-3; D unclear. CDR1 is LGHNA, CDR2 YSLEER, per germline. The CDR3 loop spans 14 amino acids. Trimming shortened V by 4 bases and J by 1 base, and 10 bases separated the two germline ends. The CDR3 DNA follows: TGCGCCAGCAGCCGCCAAGGAGGGAACACTGAAGCTTTCTTT. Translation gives CASSRQGGNTEAFF.

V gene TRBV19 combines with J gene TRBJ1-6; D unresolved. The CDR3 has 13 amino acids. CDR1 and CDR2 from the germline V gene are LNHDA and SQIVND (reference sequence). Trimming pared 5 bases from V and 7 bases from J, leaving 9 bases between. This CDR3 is CASSRGDNSPLHF. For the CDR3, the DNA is TGTGCCAGTAGTCGGGGAGACAATTCACCCCTCCACTTT.

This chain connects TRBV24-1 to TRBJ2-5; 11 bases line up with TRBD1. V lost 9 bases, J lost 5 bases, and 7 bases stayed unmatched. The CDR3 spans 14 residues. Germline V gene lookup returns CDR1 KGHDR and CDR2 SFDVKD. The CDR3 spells CATAKGQGAETQYF. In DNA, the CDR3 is TGTGCCACCGCCAAAGGACAGGGGGCGGAGACCCAGTACTTC.

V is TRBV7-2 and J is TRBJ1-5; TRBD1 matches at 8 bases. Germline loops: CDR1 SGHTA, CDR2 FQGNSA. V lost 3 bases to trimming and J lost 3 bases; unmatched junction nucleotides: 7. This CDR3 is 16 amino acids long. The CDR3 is CASSLAGTGPNQPQHF. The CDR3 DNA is TGTGCCAGCAGCTTGGCCGGGACAGGACCCAATCAGCCCCAGCATTTT. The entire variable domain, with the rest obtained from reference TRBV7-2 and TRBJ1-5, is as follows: GAGVSQSPSNKVTEKGKDVELRCDPISGHTALYWYRQSLGQGLEFLIYFQGNSAPDKSGLPSDRFSAERTGGSVSTLTIQRTQQEDSAVYLCASSLAGTGPNQPQHFGDGTRLSIL.

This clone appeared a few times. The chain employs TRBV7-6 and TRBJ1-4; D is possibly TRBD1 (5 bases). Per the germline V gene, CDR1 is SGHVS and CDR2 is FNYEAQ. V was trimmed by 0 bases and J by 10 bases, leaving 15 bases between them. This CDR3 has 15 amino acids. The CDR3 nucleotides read TGTGCCAGCAGCTTAGCGTCAACACCCGGGGGAAAACTGTTTTTT. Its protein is CASSLASTPGGKLFF.

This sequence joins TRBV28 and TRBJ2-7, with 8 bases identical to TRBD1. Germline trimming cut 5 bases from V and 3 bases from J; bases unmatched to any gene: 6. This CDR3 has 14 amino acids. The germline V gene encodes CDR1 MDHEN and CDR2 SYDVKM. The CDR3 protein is CASSLADRGYEQYF. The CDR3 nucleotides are TGTGCCAGCAGTCTCGCTGACAGGGGCTACGAGCAGTACTTC.

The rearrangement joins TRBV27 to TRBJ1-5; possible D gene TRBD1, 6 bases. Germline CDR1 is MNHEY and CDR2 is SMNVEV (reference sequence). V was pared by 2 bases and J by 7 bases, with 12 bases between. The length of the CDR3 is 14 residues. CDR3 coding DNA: TGTGCCAGCAGTTTAAGGGGGGGGTGGCAGCCCCAGCATTTT. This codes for CASSLRGGWQPQHF.

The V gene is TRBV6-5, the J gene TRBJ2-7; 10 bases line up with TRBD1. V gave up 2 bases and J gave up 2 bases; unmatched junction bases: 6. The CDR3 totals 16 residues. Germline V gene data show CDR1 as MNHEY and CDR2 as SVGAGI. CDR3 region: CASSYLWGQGTYEQYF. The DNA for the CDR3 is TGTGCCAGCAGTTACCTTTGGGGACAGGGGACCTACGAGCAGTACTTC.

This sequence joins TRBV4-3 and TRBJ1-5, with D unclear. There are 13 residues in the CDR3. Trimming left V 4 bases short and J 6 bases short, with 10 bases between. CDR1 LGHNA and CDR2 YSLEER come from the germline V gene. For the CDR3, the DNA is TGCGCCAGCAGCCGGGGAGAAGGTCAGCCCCAGCATTTT. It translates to CASSRGEGQPQHF.

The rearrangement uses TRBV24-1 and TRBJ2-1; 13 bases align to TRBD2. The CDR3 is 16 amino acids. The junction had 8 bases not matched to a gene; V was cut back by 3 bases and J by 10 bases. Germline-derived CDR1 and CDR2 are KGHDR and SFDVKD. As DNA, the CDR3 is TGTGCCACCAGTGATGGGGGGACTAGCGGGATATGGGAGCAGTTCTTC. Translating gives CATSDGGTSGIWEQFF.

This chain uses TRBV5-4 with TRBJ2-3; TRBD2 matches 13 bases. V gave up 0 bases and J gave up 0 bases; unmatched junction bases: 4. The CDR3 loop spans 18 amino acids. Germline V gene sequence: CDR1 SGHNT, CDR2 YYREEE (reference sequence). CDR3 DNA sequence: TGTGCCAGCAGCTTGGGACTAGCGGGAGGACTTAGCACAGATACGCAGTATTTT. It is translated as CASSLGLAGGLSTDTQYF.